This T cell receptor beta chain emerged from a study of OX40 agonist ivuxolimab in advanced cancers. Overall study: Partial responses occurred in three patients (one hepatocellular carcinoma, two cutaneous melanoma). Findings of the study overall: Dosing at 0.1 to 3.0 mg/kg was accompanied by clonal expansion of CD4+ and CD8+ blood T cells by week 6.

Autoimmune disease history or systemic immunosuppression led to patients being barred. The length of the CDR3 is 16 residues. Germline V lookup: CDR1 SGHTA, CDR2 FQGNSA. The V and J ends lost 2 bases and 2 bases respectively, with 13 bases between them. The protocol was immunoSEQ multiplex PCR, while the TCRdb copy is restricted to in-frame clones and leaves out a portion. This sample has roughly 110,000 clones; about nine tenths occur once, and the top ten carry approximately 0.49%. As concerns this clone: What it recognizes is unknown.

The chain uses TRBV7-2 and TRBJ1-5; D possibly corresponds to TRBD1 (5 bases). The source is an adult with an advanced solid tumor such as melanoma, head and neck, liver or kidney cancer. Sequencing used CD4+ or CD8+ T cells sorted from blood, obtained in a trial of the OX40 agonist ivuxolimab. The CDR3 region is CASSLMGTGGNQPQHF. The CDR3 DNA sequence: TGTGCCAGCAGCTTAATGGGGACGGGGGGCAATCAGCCCCAGCATTTT.